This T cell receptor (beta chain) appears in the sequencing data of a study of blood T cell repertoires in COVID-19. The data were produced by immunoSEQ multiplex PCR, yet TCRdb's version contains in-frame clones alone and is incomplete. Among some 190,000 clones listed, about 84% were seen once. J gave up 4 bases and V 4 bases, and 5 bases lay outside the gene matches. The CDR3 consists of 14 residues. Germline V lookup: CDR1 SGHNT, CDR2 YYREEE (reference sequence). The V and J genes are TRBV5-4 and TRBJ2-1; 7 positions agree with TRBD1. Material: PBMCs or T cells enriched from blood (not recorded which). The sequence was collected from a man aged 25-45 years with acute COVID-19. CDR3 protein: CASSPGQAYNEQFF. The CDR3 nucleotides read TGTGCCAGCAGCCCCGGACAGGCTTACAATGAGCAGTTCTTC.